The 28 T cell receptor beta chains below all came from one sample that was sequenced in a study of cytomegalovirus exposure and HLA in healthy donors. Researchers ran the PCR with 60 Vbeta and 13 Jbeta primers. Sequenced by immunoSEQ multiplex PCR; TCRdb stores in-frame clones only, minus some. Its listing shows more than 200,000 clones. Source material: PBMCs. The receptor source for this set is a woman between 25 and 40 years old in good health and CMV-seropositive.

The chain combines TRBV5-4 with TRBJ1-2, with 7 bases fitting TRBD1. There are 14 residues in the CDR3. With 3 bases clipped from V and 8 bases from J, the junction kept 10 bases outside the gene matches. Germline-derived CDR1 and CDR2 are SGHNT and YYREEE (reference sequence). CDR3 loop: CASSSRQGTGGYTF. The CDR3 DNA follows: TGTGCCAGCAGCTCCCGACAGGGAACGGGGGGCTACACCTTC.

V usage is TRBV28 and J usage is TRBJ1-1; D might be TRBD1 (5 bases). The germline V and J ends were trimmed by 10 bases and 8 bases, with 14 bases remaining between them. Germline V gives CDR1 MDHEN, CDR2 SYDVKM. CDR3 length: 11 residues. In DNA form, the CDR3 reads TGTGCCACCAATCTTCGGGGGGAAGCTTTCTTT. Its protein product is CATNLRGEAFF. The variable domain in full, with the rest retrieved from reference TRBV28 and TRBJ1-1, is DVKVTQSSRYLVKRTGEKVFLECVQDMDHENMFWYRQDPGLGLRLIYFSYDVKMKEKGDIPEGYSVSREKKERFSLILESASTNQTSMYLCATNLRGEAFFGQGTRLTVV.

As to this clone: The same CDR3 is also encoded by other DNA sequences in this sample. The genes are TRBV18 and TRBJ2-7; 8 nucleotides match TRBD2. Germline lookup yields CDR1 KGHSH and CDR2 LQKENI. J was trimmed by 1 base and V by 2 bases; bases with no gene match: 1. The CDR3 covers 14 residues. CDR3: CASSPAGGSYEQYF. Written as DNA, the CDR3 is TGTGCCAGCTCACCAGCGGGAGGTTCCTACGAGCAGTACTTC.

This chain links TRBV10-2 with TRBJ1-2, with 7 positions matching TRBD1. J gave up 4 bases and V 10 bases, and 9 bases lay outside the gene matches. Germline V gives CDR1 WSHSY, CDR2 SAAADI. The CDR3 has 13 amino acids. This CDR3 is CATGTESVYGYTF. As DNA, the CDR3 is TGCGCCACCGGGACAGAGAGCGTCTATGGCTACACCTTC.

V is TRBV7-6 and J is TRBJ2-5, with D perhaps matching TRBD1 (6 bases). V was clipped by 7 bases and J by 5 bases, with 20 bases between them. The CDR3 sequence is 15 residues long. Germline-derived CDR1 and CDR2 are SGHVS and FNYEAQ. CDR3 DNA: TGTGCCAGCACCAATTCACTCAGGGGCGGGGAGACCCAGTACTTC. Protein product: CASTNSLRGGETQYF.

This chain uses TRBV7-2 with TRBJ2-7; D possibly corresponds to TRBD2 (5 bases). This CDR3 comprises 14 residues. Trimming removed 0 bases from V and 3 bases from J, with 9 bases in between. Germline V gives CDR1 SGHTA, CDR2 FQGNSA. The CDR3 loop reads CASSLAGEYYEQYF. The CDR3 bases are TGTGCCAGCAGCTTAGCCGGGGAATACTACGAGCAGTACTTC. Based on the CDR3 plus reference TRBV7-2 and TRBJ2-7, the full variable domain is GAGVSQSPSNKVTEKGKDVELRCDPISGHTALYWYRQSLGQGLEFLIYFQGNSAPDKSGLPSDRFSAERTGGSVSTLTIQRTQQEDSAVYLCASSLAGEYYEQYFGPGTRLTVT.

The chain employs TRBV7-9 and TRBJ2-3; 13 bases fit TRBD2. CDR1 is SEHNR, CDR2 FQNEAQ, per germline (reference sequence). The J segment lost 6 bases and the V segment lost 1 base, leaving 1 base of the junction unmatched. CDR3 length: 15 residues. CDR3 bases: TGTGCCAGCAGCTTAGTACTAGCGGGGGGGGATACGCAGTATTTT. It encodes CASSLVLAGGDTQYF.

This chain connects TRBV27 to TRBJ2-5; D not certain. TRBJ2-7 matches the DNA end more closely, so the J call is doubtful. The CDR3 is 13 residues long. Germline CDR1 and CDR2: MNHEY and SMNVEV (reference sequence). CDR3 in DNA: TGTGCCAGCAGTTTATCATTCACCTACGAGCAGTACTTC. Translation gives CASSLSFTYEQYF.

The chain recombines TRBV7-2 with TRBJ1-2, with 8 bases aligning to TRBD1. This CDR3 has 14 amino acids. Trimming took 0 bases from V and 6 from J; bases not matched to a gene: 3. Germline V CDR1 and CDR2: SGHTA, FQGNSA. The CDR3 DNA follows: TGTGCCAGCAGCTTAGCTCCAGGGGGCAATGGCTACACCTTC. It codes for CASSLAPGGNGYTF.

The chain has TRBV5-1 and TRBJ2-5; the D gene is possibly TRBD1 (6 bases). This CDR3 has 15 amino acids. Trimming shortened V by 3 bases and J by 11 bases, and 23 bases separated the two germline ends. The germline CDR1 and CDR2 sequences are SGHRS and YFSETQ. The chain's CDR3 is CASSSQGPWAGEQYF. The CDR3 DNA reads TGCGCCAGCAGCTCCCAGGGGCCGTGGGCAGGGGAGCAGTACTTC.

The V call is TRBV2, the J call TRBJ1-4, with D unresolved. This CDR3 region has 14 residues. In germline, CDR1 is SNHLY, CDR2 FYNNEI. The ends were cut back, 5 bases at V and 6 bases at J, with 13 bases in the middle. The chain's CDR3 is CASSWSPGDEKLFF. DNA for the CDR3: TGTGCCAGCAGTTGGTCGCCCGGGGATGAAAAACTGTTTTTT.

For the CDR3, the DNA is TGTGCCAGCAGTTCCCCTAGCCGGACGTTGAACACTGAAGCTTTCTTT. It translates to CASSSPSRTLNTEAFF. The V call is TRBV28, the J call TRBJ1-1, with no clear D. This CDR3 region has 16 residues. Germline assignment: CDR1 MDHEN and CDR2 SYDVKM. Trimming took off 4 bases at V and 0 bases at J, with 15 bases between the two ends.

This chain links TRBV19 with TRBJ1-1, with D unclear. This CDR3 is built from 16 residues. V lost 3 bases and J lost 1, with 15 bases in between. Germline CDR1 is LNHDA and CDR2 is SQIVND (reference sequence). CDR3 region: CASSIEEGDPNTEAFF. The CDR3 region has the DNA TGTGCCAGTAGTATCGAAGAGGGAGATCCGAACACTGAAGCTTTCTTT. Drawing the rest from reference TRBV19 and TRBJ1-1, the complete variable domain is DGGITQSPKYLFRKEGQNVTLSCEQNLNHDAMYWYRQDPGQGLRLIYYSQIVNDFQKGDIAEGYSVSREKKESFPLTVTSAQKNPTAFYLCASSIEEGDPNTEAFFGQGTRLTVV.

The chain employs TRBV4-1 and TRBJ2-3; 11 nucleotides align to TRBD1. The CDR3 is made up of 16 amino acids. Per germline, CDR1 MGHRA and CDR2 YSYEKL. The ends lost 4 bases at V and 6 bases at J; junction bases unmatched: 9. The CDR3 loop is CASSRMGQGEMDTQYF. The CDR3 DNA reads as TGCGCCAGCAGCCGGATGGGACAGGGGGAGATGGATACGCAGTATTTT.

The rearrangement uses TRBV7-2 and TRBJ2-4, with TRBD1 identical over 7 bases. The trim removed 3 bases at V and 8 bases at J, leaving 16 bases unmatched. The CDR3 has 17 amino acids. The germline V gene has CDR1 SGHTA and CDR2 FQGNSA. The CDR3 bases are TGTGCCAGCAGCTTCATGGGTCGGGACAGTCGTGTACACATTCAGTACTTC. Amino acids: CASSFMGRDSRVHIQYF.

V usage is TRBV7-2 and J usage is TRBJ1-5; TRBD1 matches 7 bases. Germline V CDR1 and CDR2: SGHTA, FQGNSA. With V trimmed by 3 bases and J by 7 bases, 9 bases remained unmatched. The CDR3 covers 15 residues. The CDR3 sequence: CASSFTTGVGQPQHF. CDR3 nucleotides: TGTGCCAGCAGCTTCACAACAGGGGTGGGGCAGCCCCAGCATTTT.

V and J are TRBV7-2 and TRBJ1-2; D is possibly TRBD1 (6 bases). Germline values: CDR1 SGHTA, CDR2 FQGNSA. The CDR3 loop spans 15 amino acids. With 0 bases removed from V and 0 bases from J, the gap between germline ends came to 8 bases. The DNA for the CDR3 is TGTGCCAGCAGCTTAGCACGGACAGCTAACTATGGCTACACCTTC. The encoded protein is CASSLARTANYGYTF.

This sequence joins TRBV5-1 and TRBJ1-5; D gene uncertain. Trimming took 0 bases from V and 2 from J, leaving 6 bases between them. Germline V lookup: CDR1 SGHRS, CDR2 YFSETQ. This CDR3 contains 14 residues. The CDR3 reads CASSLDAGNQPQHF. CDR3 DNA: TGCGCCAGCAGCTTGGATGCGGGCAATCAGCCCCAGCATTTT.

The J gene is TRBJ2-1, the V gene TRBV4-1, with 7 bases that match TRBD2. The junction had 6 bases not matched to a gene; V was cut back by 0 bases and J by 10 bases. Germline V gene data show CDR1 as MGHRA and CDR2 as YSYEKL. The CDR3 contains 14 residues. CDR3 sequence: CASSQEGTGGEQFF. The CDR3 DNA reads as TGCGCCAGCAGCCAAGAGGGGACGGGAGGAGAGCAGTTCTTC.

The chain recombines TRBV12-5 with TRBJ1-5; no firm D call. This CDR3 has 15 residues. Looked up from germline, CDR1 is LGHNT and CDR2 is FRNRAP. V lost 1 base and J 2 bases, leaving 9 bases between the germline ends. The CDR3 protein is CASGLGAGGNQPQHF. In DNA, the CDR3 is TGTGCTAGTGGTTTGGGGGCGGGAGGCAATCAGCCCCAGCATTTT.

The rearrangement uses TRBV18 and TRBJ1-5, with 11 bases fitting TRBD1. The V gene end was trimmed by 6 bases and the J gene end by 5 bases; junction bases not matched to a gene: 12. This CDR3 contains 17 residues. In germline, CDR1 is KGHSH, CDR2 LQKENI. CDR3 region: CASSLPGTGGTDQPQHF. As DNA, the CDR3 is TGTGCCAGCTCCCTTCCCGGGACAGGGGGGACCGATCAGCCCCAGCATTTT.

The chain carries TRBV7-6 and TRBJ2-6, with a weak D call TRBD1 (5 bases). The CDR3 loop spans 16 amino acids. The V gene's germline CDR1 is SGHVS and CDR2 FNYEAQ. Trimming stripped 5 bases from V and 0 bases from J, with 11 bases between. CDR3 amino acids: CASSPRQTSGANVLTF. In DNA form, the CDR3 reads TGTGCCAGCAGCCCGCGACAGACCTCTGGGGCCAACGTCCTGACTTTC.

This rearrangement joins TRBV10-3 to TRBJ2-4; 8 nucleotides line up with TRBD2. V shed 0 bases and J 0 bases; nucleotides not matched to a gene: 4. CDR1 is ENHRY, CDR2 SYGVKD, per germline. CDR3 length: 17 amino acids. The CDR3 loop reads CAISESIAGGAKNIQYF. The CDR3, as DNA: TGTGCCATCAGTGAGTCCATCGCGGGGGGAGCCAAAAACATTCAGTACTTC.

The chain joins TRBV7-2 to TRBJ2-1, with a weak D call TRBD2 (6 bases). This CDR3 has 16 residues. Germline V gene data show CDR1 as SGHTA and CDR2 as FQGNSA. Trimming removed 2 bases from V and 4 bases from J, with 15 bases in between. The CDR3 loop reads CASSLSWDFLYNEQFF. DNA of the CDR3: TGTGCCAGCAGCTTATCATGGGACTTTCTTTACAATGAGCAGTTCTTC.

The chain uses TRBV5-5 and TRBJ1-2, with D tentatively TRBD1 (6 bases). CDR3 length: 16 residues. Trimming took off 1 base at V and 4 bases at J, with 17 bases between the two ends. Germline-derived CDR1 and CDR2 are SGHKS and YYEKEE (reference sequence). CDR3 region: CASSLIVQGRGYGYTF. The CDR3 DNA reads as TGTGCCAGCAGCTTGATAGTGCAGGGGAGAGGCTATGGCTACACCTTC.

V is TRBV27 and J is TRBJ2-2, with D perhaps matching TRBD1 (6 bases). CDR3 size: 18 residues. Germline V gives CDR1 MNHEY, CDR2 SMNVEV (reference sequence). The V and J ends lost 4 bases and 4 bases respectively, with 22 bases between them. CDR3 sequence (DNA): TGTGCCAGCAGTTCATATTCGAGGGGGTACTCGGGCACCGGGGAGCTGTTTTTT. It codes for CASSSYSRGYSGTGELFF.

This chain connects TRBV9 to TRBJ2-7; possibly TRBD1 for D (6 bases). The CDR3 runs 15 residues. V was cut by 3 bases and J by 4 bases, with 17 bases left in between. The germline gives CDR1 SGDLS, CDR2 YYNGEE. CDR3 region: CASSASGTPSYEQYF. The CDR3 bases are TGTGCCAGCAGCGCTAGTGGGACACCGTCTTACGAGCAGTACTTC.

The rearrangement joins TRBV6-1 to TRBJ2-5, with D possibly TRBD2 on 5 matching bases. The CDR3 length is 15 residues. Deletions cut 6 bases from V and 5 bases from J, with 19 bases between. The V gene's germline CDR1 is MNHNS and CDR2 SASEGT. The DNA for the CDR3 is TGTGCCAGCAGCCCCCGGGCAGCGGTTGGGGAGACCCAGTACTTC. The encoded protein is CASSPRAAVGETQYF.